This T cell receptor beta chain stems from a study of identical twins. Regarding the study as a whole: Modelling approaches yielded underestimates of out-of-frame TCR alpha sharing between monozygotic twins. One should note that invariant MAIT and iNKT cells could partly confound zero-insertion analyses.

In TCRdb, the 5' RACE reads were re-called with MiXCR into one record per CDR3 protein. The data show under 1 million distinct CDR3 sequences, with approximately 13% seen just once and around 1.5% held by the top ten. Germline V CDR1 and CDR2: SGHTS, YDEGEE. CDR3 length equals 13 residues. Points on this clonotype: The antigen remains unidentified. One end of the junction varies from germline; a read error may be responsible.

These data were likewise used in another study, on yellow fever vaccine responses in identical twins.

Sequenced sample: PBMCs. The V gene is TRBV5-8, the J gene TRBJ2-7; no reliable D call. The source of this sequence is a woman aged 18-29 years in good health. This CDR3 reads CARSLNRNYEQYF. CDR3 DNA: TGTGCCAGGAGCTTGAACAGAAACTACGAGCAGTACTTC.